The 2 T cell receptor beta chains below were found in one sample sequenced in a study of T cell changes during pregnancy in multiple sclerosis (dated by TCRdb to about 2019). Libraries were constructed by the immunoSEQ multiplex PCR assay. TCRdb stores this immuneACCESS table with in-frame sequences only. Part of the clones is absent; in the studies checked, under half of the shortfall reflects unresolved V genes, and no reason is known for the rest. In this sample the table shows approximately 53,000 clones, around 87% of which occur a single time. 4.5% to 5.5% of the sample goes to the ten largest clones. Sequences were derived from peripheral blood, sampled after pregnancy. Receptors originate from a female donor in good health, enrolled as a control in a pregnancy study.

The chain has TRBV21-1 and TRBJ2-7; the D segment call TRBD2 is taken from the table without a DNA check. TRBV21-1 is classified as a pseudogene. This CDR3 comprises 19 residues. In DNA, the CDR3 is TGTGCCAGCAGCAAAACCGAGCGGGAGATCGATCCAGCATCCTACGAGCAGTACTTC. Translated, it gives CASSKTEREIDPASYEQYF.

This chain connects TRBV4-3 to TRBJ2-1; tentative D call: TRBD1 (8 bases). CDR3 length equals 16 residues. V shed 1 base and J shed 6 bases, with 16 bases lying between them. Germline V gene data show CDR1 as LGHNA and CDR2 as YSLEER. The CDR3 loop is CASSQGGGTGCNEQFF. In nucleotides, the CDR3 is TGCGCCAGCAGCCAAGGGGGGGGGACAGGATGCAATGAGCAGTTCTTC.